The clone carrying this T cell receptor (beta chain) has just a few counts. Its antigen is unidentified. V lost 4 bases and J lost 1, with 10 bases in between. CDR3 length equals 13 residues. Looked up from germline, CDR1 is SQVTM and CDR2 is ANQGSEA. The sample belongs to a study of cytomegalovirus exposure and HLA in healthy donors. Points from the study as a whole: Highly shared sequence variants in one cluster were likely a sequencing artifact. Most TCR sequences were rare, but some public TCRs occurred in many donors. Altogether, 150 to 200 TCR beta chains were recorded as cytomegalovirus-associated.

Vbeta (60) and Jbeta (13) primers were used in the PCR. Original data processing: There were about 88 million unique TCR beta chains by a later count, and 10 million to 12 million of them were shared. This table comes from immunoSEQ multiplex PCR, and its TCRdb copy is limited to in-frame clones, with some not included. V and J calls and clone size are those listed in that table; D and trimming were worked out from the DNA. Of roughly 150,000 clones in the sample, 70% to 85% were seen once. The receptor comes from a male donor in good health and CMV-seronegative. The chain couples TRBV29-1 to TRBJ1-2; unclear D gene. The sequencing sample was made of PBMCs. The CDR3 protein is CSVGGNNNYGYTF. The CDR3 region has the DNA TGCAGCGTTGGAGGGAACAATAACTATGGCTACACCTTC.